These T cell receptor beta chains were read from a single sample in a study of regulatory T cells in long-lasting Graves disease. In TCRdb, the multiplex PCR reads were re-called with MiXCR into one record per CDR3 protein. Of 310,000 or so distinct CDR3 sequences listed, around a fifth were seen once; the top ten hold 29%. This sample comprised peripheral blood mononuclear cells (PBMCs), obtained when the disease was refractory, from a patient treated with antithyroid drugs. These receptor sequences come from a female donor with Graves disease. Each CDR3 is given with its conserved first and last residue. The D gene is left open where the match is weak. For some rows the clone size is stated as once, few or many, or as a class when expanded; others skip it.

d_call: NA; v_call: TRBV29-1; clone_size: many; j_call: TRBJ1-2; cdr3_aa: CSVAGGGYTF; cdr3_nt: TGCAGCGTTGCAGGTGGCGGCTACACCTTC
d_call: NA; v_call: TRBV12-5; clone_size: few; j_call: TRBJ1-2; cdr3_aa: CASALELDRDFNYGYTF; cdr3_nt: TGTGCTAGTGCCTTGGAATTAGACCGGGACTTTAACTATGGCTACACCTTC
d_call: NA; v_call: TRBV12-3/TRBV12-4; clone_size: NA; j_call: TRBJ1-4; cdr3_aa: CASSLSGGSLFF; cdr3_nt: TGTGCCAGCAGTTTATCGGGCGGGTCACTGTTTTTT
d_call: TRBD2; v_call: TRBV29-1; clone_size: NA; j_call: TRBJ2-1; cdr3_aa: CSAGIAGINEQFF; cdr3_nt: TGCAGCGCTGGCATAGCGGGAATCAATGAGCAGTTCTTC
d_call: TRBD2; v_call: TRBV7-2; clone_size: many; j_call: TRBJ2-5; cdr3_aa: CASSQRVSGGAKQETQYF; cdr3_nt: TGTGCCAGCAGCCAAAGGGTTAGCGGGGGGGCAAAGCAAGAGACCCAGTACTTC
d_call: NA; v_call: TRBV7-9; clone_size: many; j_call: TRBJ1-2; cdr3_aa: CASSLDLNYGYTF; cdr3_nt: TGTGCCAGCAGCTTAGACTTAAACTATGGCTACACCTTC
d_call: NA; v_call: TRBV4-1; clone_size: NA; j_call: TRBJ1-5; cdr3_aa: CASSRPGLSNQPQHF; cdr3_nt: TGCGCCAGCAGCCGGCCCGGACTGAGCAATCAGCCCCAGCATTTT
d_call: TRBD1; v_call: TRBV7-3; clone_size: few; j_call: TRBJ2-7; cdr3_aa: CASSLRYRGQTYEQYF; cdr3_nt: TGTGCCAGCAGCTTACGCTACAGGGGCCAGACCTACGAGCAGTACTTC
d_call: NA; v_call: TRBV2; clone_size: many; j_call: TRBJ1-6; cdr3_aa: CASRYGTHNSPLHF; cdr3_nt: TGTGCCAGCAGATACGGGACACATAATTCACCCCTCCACTTT
d_call: TRBD2; v_call: TRBV6-1; clone_size: few; j_call: TRBJ2-2; cdr3_aa: CASTWAGGGTGELFF; cdr3_nt: TGTGCCAGCACTTGGGCGGGGGGTGGGACCGGGGAGCTGTTTTTT
d_call: NA; v_call: TRBV11-2; clone_size: few; j_call: TRBJ1-2; cdr3_aa: CASSPGFRYGYTF; cdr3_nt: TGTGCCAGCAGCCCCGGATTCCGGTACGGCTACACCTTC
d_call: NA; v_call: TRBV11-2; clone_size: many; j_call: TRBJ1-2; cdr3_aa: CASSLGMEGYTF; cdr3_nt: TGTGCCAGCAGCCTCGGGATGGAAGGCTACACCTTC
d_call: NA; v_call: TRBV20-1; clone_size: many; j_call: TRBJ1-2; cdr3_aa: CSAKYRNYGYTF; cdr3_nt: TGCAGTGCTAAGTACAGGAACTATGGCTACACCTTC
d_call: TRBD1; v_call: TRBV7-9; clone_size: many; j_call: TRBJ2-7; cdr3_aa: CASSFGNRGAYEQYF; cdr3_nt: TGTGCCAGCAGCTTTGGAAACAGGGGGGCCTACGAGCAGTACTTC
d_call: NA; v_call: TRBV29-1; clone_size: NA; j_call: TRBJ1-1; cdr3_aa: CSVEPRKGSTEAFF; cdr3_nt: TGCAGCGTTGAACCCCGAAAAGGGTCCACTGAAGCTTTCTTT
d_call: NA; v_call: TRBV19; clone_size: few; j_call: TRBJ2-2; cdr3_aa: CATAGASSTGTGELFF; cdr3_nt: TGTGCCACGGCAGGGGCGTCCTCGACGGGCACCGGGGAGCTGTTTTTT
d_call: NA; v_call: TRBV20-1; clone_size: NA; j_call: TRBJ2-7; cdr3_aa: CSALTTSYEQYF; cdr3_nt: TGCAGTGCTCTGACAACGAGCTACGAGCAGTACTTC
d_call: NA; v_call: TRBV5-1; clone_size: NA; j_call: TRBJ2-7; cdr3_aa: CASSLASIYEQYF; cdr3_nt: TGCGCCAGCAGCTTGGCCTCTATCTACGAGCAGTACTTC
d_call: TRBD2; v_call: TRBV5-1; clone_size: once; j_call: TRBJ2-7; cdr3_aa: CASSLAGLAGAQEQYF; cdr3_nt: TGCGCCAGCAGCTTGGCGGGACTAGCGGGAGCGCAGGAGCAGTACTTC
d_call: TRBD1; v_call: TRBV28; clone_size: many; j_call: TRBJ1-2; cdr3_aa: CASTITSGTALRRGYTF; cdr3_nt: TGTGCCAGCACTATAACCTCCGGGACAGCGCTCCGGAGAGGCTACACCTTC
d_call: TRBD1; v_call: TRBV3-1; clone_size: many; j_call: TRBJ1-2; cdr3_aa: CASKRGHGYTF; cdr3_nt: TGTGCCAGCAAGAGGGGGCATGGCTACACCTTC
d_call: NA; v_call: TRBV10-1; clone_size: NA; j_call: TRBJ1-1; cdr3_aa: CASSEFPPGRGNTEAFF; cdr3_nt: TGCGCCAGCAGTGAGTTTCCCCCGGGTCGGGGGAACACTGAAGCTTTCTTT
d_call: NA; v_call: TRBV2; clone_size: NA; j_call: TRBJ2-5; cdr3_aa: CASSEGRGRRVTETQYF; cdr3_nt: TGTGCCAGCAGTGAAGGCCGGGGGCGAAGAGTAACAGAGACCCAGTACTTC
d_call: NA; v_call: TRBV7-2; clone_size: many; j_call: TRBJ1-1; cdr3_aa: CASSAGQAKEAFF; cdr3_nt: TGTGCCAGCAGCGCTGGGCAGGCGAAAGAAGCTTTCTTT
d_call: TRBD1; v_call: TRBV7-2; clone_size: many; j_call: TRBJ1-2; cdr3_aa: CAVGKDRENYGYTF; cdr3_nt: TGTGCCGTGGGAAAGGACAGGGAGAACTATGGCTACACCTTC
d_call: TRBD1; v_call: TRBV18; clone_size: NA; j_call: TRBJ1-1; cdr3_aa: CASSPGVRQGASGTEAFF; cdr3_nt: TGTGCCAGCTCACCGGGGGTTCGACAGGGAGCGTCCGGCACTGAAGCTTTCTTT
d_call: NA; v_call: TRBV12-3/TRBV12-4; clone_size: many; j_call: TRBJ1-1; cdr3_aa: CASSLAPYRVGTEAFF; cdr3_nt: TGTGCCAGCAGCCTAGCCCCATACAGGGTTGGGACTGAAGCTTTCTTT
d_call: TRBD1; v_call: TRBV9; clone_size: NA; j_call: TRBJ1-2; cdr3_aa: CASSVAAGGNYGYTF; cdr3_nt: TGTGCCAGCAGCGTAGCTGCAGGGGGAAACTATGGCTACACCTTC
d_call: TRBD1; v_call: TRBV11-2; clone_size: many; j_call: TRBJ2-7; cdr3_aa: CASSLVGTGSEQYF; cdr3_nt: TGTGCCAGCAGCTTAGTGGGGACAGGGTCCGAGCAGTACTTC
d_call: NA; v_call: TRBV20-1; clone_size: NA; j_call: TRBJ1-6; cdr3_aa: CSARRGRVPSPLHF; cdr3_nt: TGCAGTGCAAGAAGGGGCAGGGTCCCCTCACCCCTCCACTTT
d_call: NA; v_call: TRBV7-9; clone_size: NA; j_call: TRBJ1-1; cdr3_aa: CASSLSGAHQNTEAFF; cdr3_nt: TGTGCCAGCAGCTTATCGGGGGCGCACCAGAACACTGAAGCTTTCTTT
d_call: NA; v_call: TRBV30; clone_size: NA; j_call: TRBJ2-2; cdr3_aa: CAWSGDIDTGELFF; cdr3_nt: TGTGCCTGGAGTGGGGACATCGACACCGGGGAGCTGTTTTTT
d_call: NA; v_call: TRBV7-9; clone_size: NA; j_call: TRBJ1-1; cdr3_aa: CASSSAGRTEAFF; cdr3_nt: TGTGCCAGCAGCTCCGCGGGGCGCACTGAAGCTTTCTTT
d_call: NA; v_call: TRBV20-1; clone_size: few; j_call: TRBJ2-7; cdr3_aa: CSATGGGYEQYF; cdr3_nt: TGCAGTGCTACGGGGGGCGGGTACGAGCAGTACTTC
d_call: NA; v_call: TRBV30; clone_size: NA; j_call: TRBJ1-6; cdr3_aa: CAWSVTASFNSPLHF; cdr3_nt: TGTGCCTGGAGTGTAACTGCCAGCTTTAATTCACCCCTCCACTTT
d_call: NA; v_call: TRBV6-5; clone_size: NA; j_call: TRBJ1-1; cdr3_aa: CASSSRALDTEAFF; cdr3_nt: TGTGCCAGCAGTTCCCGTGCCCTAGACACTGAAGCTTTCTTT
d_call: NA; v_call: TRBV20-1; clone_size: many; j_call: TRBJ1-1; cdr3_aa: CSARDPQPTEAFF; cdr3_nt: TGCAGTGCTAGAGATCCACAGCCCACTGAAGCTTTCTTT
d_call: TRBD2; v_call: TRBV7-2; clone_size: many; j_call: TRBJ2-7; cdr3_aa: CASSLVVAGDYEQYF; cdr3_nt: TGTGCCAGCAGCTTAGTGGTAGCGGGGGACTACGAGCAGTACTTC
d_call: TRBD1; v_call: TRBV19; clone_size: NA; j_call: TRBJ2-3; cdr3_aa: CALSPPGQGKDTQYF; cdr3_nt: TGTGCCTTGTCCCCCCCGGGACAGGGGAAAGATACGCAGTATTTT
d_call: NA; v_call: TRBV12-3/TRBV12-4; clone_size: many; j_call: TRBJ2-2; cdr3_aa: CATVATENTGELFF; cdr3_nt: TGTGCCACCGTTGCTACAGAGAACACCGGGGAGCTGTTTTTT
d_call: TRBD1; v_call: TRBV7-2; clone_size: many; j_call: TRBJ1-5; cdr3_aa: CASSLEQGDQPQHF; cdr3_nt: TGTGCCAGCAGCTTAGAACAGGGGGATCAGCCCCAGCATTTT
d_call: NA; v_call: TRBV28; clone_size: many; j_call: TRBJ2-7; cdr3_aa: CASRPSGAGNYEQYF; cdr3_nt: TGTGCCAGCCGCCCCTCGGGAGCGGGCAATTACGAGCAGTACTTC
d_call: NA; v_call: TRBV6-1; clone_size: few; j_call: TRBJ1-2; cdr3_aa: CASRDTNYGYTF; cdr3_nt: TGTGCCAGCAGGGACACTAACTATGGCTACACCTTC
d_call: NA; v_call: TRBV11-1; clone_size: once; j_call: TRBJ2-7; cdr3_aa: CASSLRAWGRVSYEQYF; cdr3_nt: TGTGCCAGCAGCCTTCGGGCGTGGGGACGGGTCTCCTACGAGCAGTACTTC